Below, 15 T cell receptor beta chains from the same sample are listed, as sequenced in a study of cytomegalovirus exposure and HLA in healthy donors. The PCR had 60 Vbeta and 13 Jbeta primers. Here immunoSEQ multiplex PCR was the method, and the copy in TCRdb shows in-frame clones only, minus some. Of over 95,000 clones in the sample, 60% to 85% are singletons; the top ten hold about 2.5%. Sequencing was carried out using PBMCs. These receptors were collected from a female donor in good health and CMV-seronegative.

V and J are TRBV6-1 and TRBJ1-5, with 11 positions matching TRBD1. The CDR3 sequence is 15 residues long. Trimming removed 6 bases from V and 3 bases from J; junction bases left unmatched: 4. Germline values: CDR1 MNHNS, CDR2 SASEGT. CDR3 nucleotide sequence: TGTGCCAGCAGGGGGACAGGGGGATTCAATCAGCCCCAGCATTTT. It is translated as CASRGTGGFNQPQHF.

This clone has a single count. CDR3 loop: CASSPSISGNTIYF. The CDR3 DNA follows: TGTGCCAGCAGCCCATCAATCTCTGGAAACACCATATATTTT. The chain combines TRBV7-9 with TRBJ1-3, with unresolved D. Trimming pared 5 bases from V and 0 bases from J, leaving 8 bases between. Germline V gene lookup returns CDR1 SEHNR and CDR2 FQNEAQ (reference sequence). This CDR3 comprises 14 residues.

This clone was detected a few times. The chain combines TRBV2 with TRBJ1-1; no firm D call. The CDR3 runs 12 residues. V was shortened by 7 bases and J by 11 bases, with 17 bases between the two germline ends. Germline CDR1 and CDR2: SNHLY and FYNNEI. In nucleotides, the CDR3 is TGTGCCAGCACCCGATCAGGAGGCGGGGCTTTCTTT. Its protein product is CASTRSGGGAFF.

In DNA form, the CDR3 reads TGCGCCAGCAGCTTGGCTTCGGGGAGAACGGGGACGCAGTATTTT. Its translation: CASSLASGRTGTQYF. The chain employs TRBV5-1 and TRBJ2-3; TRBD2 is a possible D gene (5 bases). Trimming cost V 0 bases and J 9 bases, with 17 bases left between them. CDR3 length equals 15 residues. CDR1 SGHRS and CDR2 YFSETQ come from the germline V gene.

Here the CDR3 reads CASSRQLNTEAFF. Here the CDR3 DNA reads TGTGCCAGCAGTCGACAGTTGAACACTGAAGCTTTCTTT. The chain joins TRBV6-5 to TRBJ1-1; tentative D call: TRBD1 (5 bases). This CDR3 is 13 amino acids long. The germline V and J ends were trimmed by 5 bases and 0 bases, with 7 bases remaining between them. CDR1 is MNHEY and CDR2 is SVGAGI in the germline V gene.

In DNA, the CDR3 is TGTGCCAGTAGTATAACAGGGAGCACAGATACGCAGTATTTT. Amino acids: CASSITGSTDTQYF. This chain connects TRBV19 to TRBJ2-3, with D perhaps matching TRBD1 (6 bases). In germline, CDR1 is LNHDA, CDR2 SQIVND (reference sequence). V gave up 2 bases and J gave up 0 bases, with 6 bases separating them. The CDR3 is 14 amino acids.

CDR3 bases: TGTGCCAGCAGTTTACTGGGACAGGGGAATGGCTACACCTTC. Protein sequence: CASSLLGQGNGYTF. J is TRBJ1-2 and V is TRBV27; 10 nucleotides agree with TRBD1. The V and J ends lost 2 bases and 6 bases, in that order; junction bases with no gene match: 3. CDR1 and CDR2 (germline): MNHEY, SMNVEV (reference sequence). The CDR3 extends over 14 amino acids.

This chain connects TRBV2 to TRBJ1-1; TRBD1 agrees at 7 bases. The junction had 3 bases not matched to a gene; V was cut back by 4 bases and J by 1 base. Germline V gene lookup returns CDR1 SNHLY and CDR2 FYNNEI. The CDR3 runs to 14 residues. CDR3 bases: TGTGCCAGCAGTGCGACAGGGCGGAACACTGAAGCTTTCTTT. Its translation is CASSATGRNTEAFF. Looking up the rest from reference TRBV2 and TRBJ1-1 gives the full variable domain: EPEVTQTPSHQVTQMGQEVILRCVPISNHLYFYWYRQILGQKVEFLVSFYNNEISEKSEIFDDQFSVERPDGSNFTLKIRSTKLEDSAMYFCASSATGRNTEAFFGQGTRLTVV.

This clone was detected a few times. This sequence joins TRBV25-1 and TRBJ1-4; D might be TRBD1 (6 bases). This CDR3 has 14 amino acids. Germline V gene sequence: CDR1 MGHDK, CDR2 SYGVNS. V lost 6 bases and J 6 bases, leaving 14 bases between the germline ends. As DNA, the CDR3 is TGTGCCAGCAGGAAACTGGGGGCGTATGAAAAACTGTTTTTT. Its protein is CASRKLGAYEKLFF.

The J gene is TRBJ2-7, the V gene TRBV10-3; 7 nucleotides line up with TRBD1. The germline CDR1 and CDR2 sequences are ENHRY and SYGVKD. Unmatched junction bases numbered 8, after V lost 3 bases and J lost 0 bases. The CDR3 extends over 16 amino acids. CDR3 in amino acids: CAISDIMRQGSYEQYF. The CDR3 nucleotides are TGTGCCATCAGTGATATTATGCGACAGGGCTCCTACGAGCAGTACTTC.

V usage is TRBV30 and J usage is TRBJ1-5, with D perhaps matching TRBD1 (6 bases). Per the germline V gene, CDR1 is GTSNPN and CDR2 is SVGIG (reference sequence). V lost 1 base and J 5 bases, leaving 9 bases between the germline ends. This CDR3 contains 13 residues. In DNA, the CDR3 is TGTGCCTGGAGTGGGTCAGGGGATCAGCCCCAGCATTTT. This gives the protein CAWSGSGDQPQHF.

The genes are TRBV21-1 and TRBJ2-7; the table's D gene call, TRBD2, was not cross checked with the DNA. TRBV21-1 is shown as a pseudogene. The CDR3 loop spans 14 amino acids. CDR3 sequence: CASSKRLGDYEQYF. The CDR3 bases are TGTGCCAGCAGCAAACGACTAGGAGACTACGAGCAGTACTTC.

This clone was found a few times. Other DNA sequences in this specimen translate into the identical CDR3. The V call is TRBV7-9, the J call TRBJ1-1; weak D call: TRBD1 (5 bases). V lost 5 bases and J lost 5, with 9 bases in between. The CDR3 runs 12 residues. Germline values: CDR1 SEHNR, CDR2 FQNEAQ (reference sequence). CDR3 sequence reads: CASSPRGTEAFF. CDR3 nucleotides: TGTGCCAGCAGCCCTAGGGGAACTGAAGCTTTCTTT.

The chain links TRBV5-4 to TRBJ2-1, with 7 bases aligning to TRBD2. CDR3 length: 16 residues. Trimming at V came to 4 bases and at J to 1 base, leaving 8 bases not matched to a gene. Germline V gene lookup returns CDR1 SGHNT and CDR2 YYREEE (reference sequence). This CDR3 reads CASSGGGRTSYNEQFF. Here the CDR3 DNA reads TGTGCCAGCAGCGGCGGGGGAAGGACATCCTACAATGAGCAGTTCTTC.

This clone has a handful of counts. The chain couples TRBV30 to TRBJ1-1, with 9 bases that match TRBD1. After removal of 3 bases from V and 4 bases from J, the junction contained 6 bases not matched to a gene. CDR1 and CDR2 from the germline V gene are GTSNPN and SVGIG (reference sequence). CDR3 length equals 14 residues. CDR3 loop: CAWSRDRVGTEAFF. The CDR3 DNA reads as TGTGCCTGGAGCCGGGACAGGGTTGGCACTGAAGCTTTCTTT. The whole variable domain, filled in from reference TRBV30 and TRBJ1-1, reads SQTIHQWPATLVQPVGSPLSLECTVEGTSNPNLYWYRQAAGRGLQLLFYSVGIGQISSEVPQNLSASRPQDRQFILSSKKLLLSDSGFYLCAWSRDRVGTEAFFGQGTRLTVV.